Following are 23 T cell receptor beta chains from one sample sequenced in a study of technical replicates of blood from a few donors. TCRdb keeps only in-frame clones here, not all; method: immunoSEQ multiplex PCR. This table holds fewer than 80,000 clones, roughly nine tenths found once. The sample taken for sequencing was PBMCs. These receptors came from a human donor in good health. Some clones in this sample may be carry-over from other donors' samples.

The genes are TRBV7-2 and TRBJ2-1; the match to TRBD2 covers 12 bases. The CDR3 sequence is 14 residues long. From germline, CDR1 is SGHTA and CDR2 FQGNSA. V gave up 1 base and J gave up 10 bases; unmatched junction bases: 2. The CDR3 is CASSLGGLAGEQFF. CDR3 DNA sequence: TGTGCCAGCAGCTTAGGGGGACTAGCGGGCGAGCAGTTCTTC.

The chain combines TRBV7-2 with TRBJ2-5, with 9 nucleotides matching TRBD1. After removal of 3 bases from V and 4 bases from J, the junction contained 9 bases not matched to a gene. Germline assignment: CDR1 SGHTA and CDR2 FQGNSA. This CDR3 is 16 amino acids long. The CDR3 region has the DNA TGTGCCAGCAGCTTCACAGGGGGCTGGGAGGGAGAGACCCAGTACTTC. Residues: CASSFTGGWEGETQYF.

V and J are TRBV10-3 and TRBJ2-7, with a possible D match to TRBD2 (6 bases). The germline V and J ends were trimmed by 10 bases and 0 bases, with 16 bases remaining between them. Germline V gene sequence: CDR1 ENHRY, CDR2 SYGVKD. The CDR3 is made up of 14 amino acids. The CDR3 region is CATMNVGGSYEQYF. CDR3 nucleotides: TGTGCCACGATGAACGTGGGGGGCTCCTACGAGCAGTACTTC.

The CDR3 here is CASSKGTGTGRNEQYF. CDR3 nucleotides: TGTGCCAGCAGCAAAGGAACCGGGACAGGGAGGAACGAGCAGTACTTC. The V call is TRBV7-9, the J call TRBJ2-7; 9 bases line up with TRBD1. With V trimmed by 5 bases and J by 5 bases, 13 bases remained unmatched. In germline, CDR1 is SEHNR, CDR2 FQNEAQ (reference sequence). The CDR3 sequence is 16 residues long.

The chain is built from TRBV18 and TRBJ2-1, with D possibly being TRBD1 (6 bases). Germline V gives CDR1 KGHSH, CDR2 LQKENI. CDR3 length equals 15 residues. Trimming shortened V by 4 bases and J by 6 bases, and 16 bases separated the two germline ends. In DNA form, the CDR3 reads TGTGCCAGCTCACTACAGGGCGTTTCGGGCAATGAGCAGTTCTTC. It specifies CASSLQGVSGNEQFF.

The CDR3 loop reads CASSLGGQGTYEQYF. The CDR3 DNA reads TGCGCCAGCAGCTTGGGGGGACAGGGGACTTACGAGCAGTACTTC. The gene calls are TRBV5-1 and TRBJ2-7, with 10 bases identical to TRBD1. The CDR3 runs to 15 residues. Germline CDR1 SGHRS, CDR2 YFSETQ. V lost 0 bases, J lost 4 bases, and 4 bases stayed unmatched.

The chain links TRBV7-2 to TRBJ1-3, with TRBD1 matching 8 bases. CDR1 SGHTA and CDR2 FQGNSA come from the germline V gene. This CDR3 spans 17 amino acids. Trimming cost V 3 bases and J 0 bases; bases outside gene matches: 7. CDR3 residues: CASSFTTGVSSGNTIYF. CDR3 sequence (DNA): TGTGCCAGCAGCTTCACGACAGGGGTGAGCTCTGGAAACACCATATATTTT.

The chain couples TRBV2 to TRBJ2-7, with 7 bases lining up with TRBD2. There are 16 residues in the CDR3. Germline CDR1 SNHLY, CDR2 FYNNEI. V lost 0 bases, J lost 2 bases, and 7 bases stayed unmatched. The CDR3 DNA follows: TGTGCCAGCAGTGAAGCAGCTAGCGGCTACGCCTACGAGCAGTACTTC. Protein: CASSEAASGYAYEQYF.

The V and J genes are TRBV5-6 and TRBJ1-2; 7 bases match TRBD1. The trim removed 4 bases at V and 4 bases at J, leaving 7 bases unmatched. Germline-derived CDR1 and CDR2 are SGHDT and YYEEEE. The CDR3 totals 14 residues. The CDR3 loop is CASSPTGLGYGYTF. DNA of the CDR3: TGTGCCAGCAGCCCGACAGGGTTGGGCTATGGCTACACCTTC.

This clone has just a few counts. The J gene is TRBJ1-5, the V gene TRBV6-1; D is possibly TRBD1 (5 bases). CDR3 size: 14 residues. The ends were cut back, 1 base at V and 3 bases at J, with 7 bases in the middle. Germline-derived CDR1 and CDR2 are MNHNS and SASEGT. CDR3 sequence reads: CASSEGGYNQPQHF. The CDR3 region has the DNA TGTGCCAGCAGTGAAGGGGGCTACAATCAGCCCCAGCATTTT.

This chain uses TRBV7-9 with TRBJ2-3, with TRBD2 matching 8 bases. Germline V lookup: CDR1 SEHNR, CDR2 FQNEAQ (reference sequence). V trimming: 5 bases; J trimming: 5 bases; junction bases outside the gene matches: 9. The CDR3 is 15 amino acids. CDR3 sequence: CASSPRGGEGDTQYF. DNA of the CDR3: TGTGCCAGCAGCCCCCGGGGGGGCGAGGGAGATACGCAGTATTTT.

The chain employs TRBV4-2 and TRBJ2-7; TRBD1 matches 7 bases. CDR1 and CDR2 (germline): LGHNA, YNFKEQ. After removal of 0 bases from V and 0 bases from J, the junction contained 2 bases not matched to a gene. This CDR3 spans 15 amino acids. DNA of the CDR3: TGTGCCAGCAGCCAAGACAGGGGGAGCTCCTACGAGCAGTACTTC. Protein sequence: CASSQDRGSSYEQYF.

CDR3 residues: CASSQGVGLAEDYEQYF. CDR3 DNA: TGTGCCAGCAGCCAAGGAGTAGGCCTAGCGGAAGACTACGAGCAGTACTTC. J is TRBJ2-7 and V is TRBV4-2; 7 positions agree with TRBD2. Trimming removed 1 base from V and 3 bases from J; junction bases left unmatched: 12. CDR1 and CDR2 (germline): LGHNA, YNFKEQ. This CDR3 is built from 17 residues.

The chain links TRBV18 to TRBJ1-5; D is ambiguous. V was cut by 3 bases and J by 1 base, with 13 bases left in between. The germline CDR1 and CDR2 sequences are KGHSH and LQKENI. The CDR3 runs 16 residues. The CDR3 bases are TGTGCCAGCTCACCTGGGGAGAGACGGAGCAATCAGCCCCAGCATTTT. This encodes CASSPGERRSNQPQHF. Supplemented by reference TRBV18 and TRBJ1-5, the full variable domain reads NAGVMQNPRHLVRRRGQEARLRCSPMKGHSHVYWYRQLPEEGLKFMVYLQKENIIDESGMPKERFSAEFPKEGPSILRIQQVVRGDSAAYFCASSPGERRSNQPQHFGDGTRLSIL.

The V call is TRBV5-1, the J call TRBJ2-3, with 14 bases fitting TRBD2. V was pared by 3 bases and J by 5 bases, with 5 bases of the junction left unmatched. The CDR3 is 16 amino acids. Per germline, CDR1 SGHRS and CDR2 YFSETQ. The CDR3 is CASSWGTSGSQDTQYF. As DNA, the CDR3 is TGCGCCAGCAGCTGGGGGACTAGCGGGAGTCAAGATACGCAGTATTTT.

J is TRBJ2-1 and V is TRBV7-3; tentative D call: TRBD2 (5 bases). Germline values: CDR1 SGHTA, CDR2 FQGTGA. CDR3 size: 14 residues. Deletions cut 4 bases from V and 6 bases from J, with 13 bases between. The CDR3 DNA reads TGTGCCAGCAGCTCTTCCCGGCGGGCCAATGAGCAGTTCTTC. Translated: CASSSSRRANEQFF. The whole variable domain, filled in from reference TRBV7-3 and TRBJ2-1, reads GAGVSQTPSNKVTEKGKYVELRCDPISGHTALYWYRQSLGQGPEFLIYFQGTGAADDSGLPNDRFFAVRPEGSVSTLKIQRTERGDSAVYLCASSSSRRANEQFFGPGTRLTVL.

This chain uses TRBV11-3 with TRBJ2-5, with 7 bases aligning to TRBD1. The germline V gene encodes CDR1 SGHNT and CDR2 YENEEA. Losses at the gene ends were 3 bases for V and 1 base for J; bases not matched to a gene: 8. The CDR3 length is 16 residues. The CDR3 DNA follows: TGTGCCAGCAGCTTGAGAGGGGGCGAACCCCAAGAGACCCAGTACTTC. It specifies CASSLRGGEPQETQYF. Supplemented by reference TRBV11-3 and TRBJ2-5, the full variable domain reads EAGVVQSPRYKIIEKKQPVAFWCNPISGHNTLYWYLQNLGQGPELLIRYENEEAVDDSQLPKDRFSAERLKGVDSTLKIQPAELGDSAVYLCASSLRGGEPQETQYFGPGTRLLVL.

The V call is TRBV6-5, the J call TRBJ2-2; the match to TRBD1 covers 8 bases. J was trimmed by 4 bases and V by 9 bases; bases with no gene match: 10. In germline, CDR1 is MNHEY, CDR2 SVGAGI. The length of the CDR3 is 15 residues. The CDR3 coding sequence is TGTGCCAGTGAAATCGGACAGGGAGGCACCGGGGAGCTGTTTTTT. It encodes CASEIGQGGTGELFF.

J is TRBJ2-1 and V is TRBV2; 11 bases are shared with TRBD2. This CDR3 region has 15 residues. CDR1 SNHLY and CDR2 FYNNEI come from the germline V gene. Germline trimming cut 6 bases from V and 4 bases from J; bases unmatched to any gene: 5. The chain's CDR3 is CASRPGTSGYNEQFF. The CDR3 nucleotides read TGTGCCAGCAGACCCGGGACTAGCGGATACAATGAGCAGTTCTTC.

This clone has just one count. This chain links TRBV6-5 with TRBJ1-3; D might be TRBD1 (6 bases). This CDR3 comprises 15 residues. Germline V gene data show CDR1 as MNHEY and CDR2 as SVGAGI. V lost 3 bases to trimming and J lost 0 bases, with 9 bases between them. CDR3 DNA sequence: TGTGCCAGCAGTTATAGGGGGAGCTCTGGAAACACCATATATTTT. It specifies CASSYRGSSGNTIYF.

The chain couples TRBV27 to TRBJ1-5; 7 positions match TRBD1. After removal of 3 bases from V and 11 bases from J, the junction contained 7 bases not matched to a gene. Germline loops: CDR1 MNHEY, CDR2 SMNVEV (reference sequence). The CDR3 runs 13 residues. The CDR3 coding sequence is TGTGCCAGCAGTTTTAGCGACAGGGCGGCCCAGCATTTT. Encoded protein: CASSFSDRAAQHF.

V gene TRBV4-3 combines with J gene TRBJ2-5, with 7 bases aligning to TRBD1. This CDR3 has 16 amino acids. CDR1 LGHNA and CDR2 YSLEER come from the germline V gene. Losses at the gene ends were 1 base for V and 5 bases for J; bases not matched to a gene: 10. The CDR3 coding sequence is TGCGCCAGCAGCCAAGGCAACAGGGGAACGCGGGAGACCCAGTACTTC. Its protein is CASSQGNRGTRETQYF.

This clone was detected a few times. The chain joins TRBV9 to TRBJ2-7; D gene unclear. Germline loops: CDR1 SGDLS, CDR2 YYNGEE. V lost 0 bases and J 1 base, leaving 14 bases between the germline ends. CDR3 size: 16 residues. CDR3 in amino acids: CASSVEQAPSSYEQYF. CDR3 DNA sequence: TGTGCCAGCAGCGTAGAGCAAGCACCTAGTTCCTACGAGCAGTACTTC.